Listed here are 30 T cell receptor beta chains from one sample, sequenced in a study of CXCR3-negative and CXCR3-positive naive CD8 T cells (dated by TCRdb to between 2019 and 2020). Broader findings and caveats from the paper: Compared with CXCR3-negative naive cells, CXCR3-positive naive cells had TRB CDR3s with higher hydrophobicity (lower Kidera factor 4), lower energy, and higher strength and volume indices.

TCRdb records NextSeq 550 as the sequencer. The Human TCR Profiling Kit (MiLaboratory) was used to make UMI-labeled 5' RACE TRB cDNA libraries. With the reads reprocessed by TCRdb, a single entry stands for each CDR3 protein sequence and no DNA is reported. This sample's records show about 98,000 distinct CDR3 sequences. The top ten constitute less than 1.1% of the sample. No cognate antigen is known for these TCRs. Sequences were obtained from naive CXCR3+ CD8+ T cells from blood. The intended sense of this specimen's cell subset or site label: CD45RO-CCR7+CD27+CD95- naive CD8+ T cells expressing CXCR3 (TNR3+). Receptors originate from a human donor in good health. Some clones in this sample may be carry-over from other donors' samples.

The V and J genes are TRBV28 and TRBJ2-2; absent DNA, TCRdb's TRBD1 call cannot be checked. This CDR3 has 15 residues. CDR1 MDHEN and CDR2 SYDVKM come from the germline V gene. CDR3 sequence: CASSLGGMDTGELFF.

The CDR3 region is CSALTGTGELFF. V is TRBV29-1 and J is TRBJ2-2; the D gene TCRdb calls, TRBD1, cannot be checked with no DNA. The CDR3 covers 12 residues. Germline V gene sequence: CDR1 SQVTM, CDR2 ANQGSEA.

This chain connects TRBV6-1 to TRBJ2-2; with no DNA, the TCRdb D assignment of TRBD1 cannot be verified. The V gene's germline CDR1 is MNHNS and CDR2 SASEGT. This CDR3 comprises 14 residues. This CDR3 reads CASRPGGHTGELFF.

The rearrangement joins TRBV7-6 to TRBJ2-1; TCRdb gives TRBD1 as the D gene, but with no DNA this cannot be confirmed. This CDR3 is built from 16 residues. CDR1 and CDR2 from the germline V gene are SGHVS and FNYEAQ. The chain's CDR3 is CASSPEPGDLYNEQFF.

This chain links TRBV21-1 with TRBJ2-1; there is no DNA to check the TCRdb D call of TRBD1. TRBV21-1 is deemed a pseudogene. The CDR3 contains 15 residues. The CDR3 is CARPACIIGDNEQFF.

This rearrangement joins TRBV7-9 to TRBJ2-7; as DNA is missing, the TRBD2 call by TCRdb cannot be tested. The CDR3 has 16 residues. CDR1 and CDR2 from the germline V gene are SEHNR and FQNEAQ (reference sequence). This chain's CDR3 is CASSLSGTAFSYEQYF.

The CDR3 region is CASSLEAGGWDEQFF. V is TRBV12-3 or TRBV12-4 and J is TRBJ2-1; the D call from TCRdb, TRBD1, cannot be confirmed without DNA. The CDR3 has 15 residues.

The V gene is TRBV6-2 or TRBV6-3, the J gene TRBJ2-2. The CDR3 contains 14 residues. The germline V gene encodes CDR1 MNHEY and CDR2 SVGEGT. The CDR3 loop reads CASSYSSYTGELFF.

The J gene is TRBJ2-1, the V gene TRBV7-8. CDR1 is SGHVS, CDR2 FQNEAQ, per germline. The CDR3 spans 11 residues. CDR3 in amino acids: CASSQGNEQFF.

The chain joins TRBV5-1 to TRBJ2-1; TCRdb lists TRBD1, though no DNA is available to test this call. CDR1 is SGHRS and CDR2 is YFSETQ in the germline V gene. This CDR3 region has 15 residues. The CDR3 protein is CASIDSPLNYNEQFF.

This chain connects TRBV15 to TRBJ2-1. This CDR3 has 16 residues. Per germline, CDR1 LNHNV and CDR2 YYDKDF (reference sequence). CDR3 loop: CATSRDVDGSYNEQFF.

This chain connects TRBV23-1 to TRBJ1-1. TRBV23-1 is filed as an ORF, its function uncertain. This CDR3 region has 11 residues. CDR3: CASSPRTEAFF.

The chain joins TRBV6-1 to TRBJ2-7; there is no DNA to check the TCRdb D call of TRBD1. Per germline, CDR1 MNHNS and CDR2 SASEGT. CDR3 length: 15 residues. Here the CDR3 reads CASREGASSSYEQYF.

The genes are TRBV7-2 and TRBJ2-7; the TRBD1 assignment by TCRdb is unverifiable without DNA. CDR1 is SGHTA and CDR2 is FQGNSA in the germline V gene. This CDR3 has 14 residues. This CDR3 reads CASSSTGGDYEQYF.

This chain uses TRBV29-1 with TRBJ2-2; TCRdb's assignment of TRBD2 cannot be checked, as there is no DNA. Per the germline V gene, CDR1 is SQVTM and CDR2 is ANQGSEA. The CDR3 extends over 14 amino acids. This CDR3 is CSGPSSGGAGELFF.

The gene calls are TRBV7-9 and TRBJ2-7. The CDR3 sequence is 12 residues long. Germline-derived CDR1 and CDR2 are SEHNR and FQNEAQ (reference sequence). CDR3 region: CASSWDYYEQYF. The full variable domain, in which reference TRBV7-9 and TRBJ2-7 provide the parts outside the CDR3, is DTGVSQNPRHKITKRGQNVTFRCDPISEHNRLYWYRQTLGQGPEFLTYFQNEAQLEKSRLLSDRFSAERPKGSFSTLEIQRTEQGDSAMYLCASSWDYYEQYFGPGTRLTVT.

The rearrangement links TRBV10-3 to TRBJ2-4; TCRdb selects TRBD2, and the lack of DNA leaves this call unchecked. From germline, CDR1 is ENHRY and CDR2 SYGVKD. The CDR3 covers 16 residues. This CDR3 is CAISESPRTFQNIQYF.

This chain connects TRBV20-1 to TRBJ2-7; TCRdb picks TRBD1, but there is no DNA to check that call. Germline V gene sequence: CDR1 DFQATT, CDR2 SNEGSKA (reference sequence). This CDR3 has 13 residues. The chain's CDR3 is CSARETGTHEQYF.

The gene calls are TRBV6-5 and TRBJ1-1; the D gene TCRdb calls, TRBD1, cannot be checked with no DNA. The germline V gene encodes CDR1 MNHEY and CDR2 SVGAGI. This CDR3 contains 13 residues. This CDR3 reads CASRGGVYTEAFF.

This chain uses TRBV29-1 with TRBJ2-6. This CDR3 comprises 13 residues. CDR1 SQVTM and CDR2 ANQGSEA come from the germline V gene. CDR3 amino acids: CSVVGAGANLLTF.

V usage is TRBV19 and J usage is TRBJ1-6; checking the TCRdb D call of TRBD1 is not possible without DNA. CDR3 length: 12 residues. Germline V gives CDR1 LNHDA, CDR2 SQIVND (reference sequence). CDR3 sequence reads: CASGQGNSPHHF.

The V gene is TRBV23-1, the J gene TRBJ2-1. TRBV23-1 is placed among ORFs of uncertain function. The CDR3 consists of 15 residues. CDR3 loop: CASSRVAKSYNEQFF.

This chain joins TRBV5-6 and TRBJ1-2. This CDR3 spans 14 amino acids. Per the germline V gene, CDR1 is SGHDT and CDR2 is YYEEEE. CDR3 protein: CASTYVSSAMATNF.

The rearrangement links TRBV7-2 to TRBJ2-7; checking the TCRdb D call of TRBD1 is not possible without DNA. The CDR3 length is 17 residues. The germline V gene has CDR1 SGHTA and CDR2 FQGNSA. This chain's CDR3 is CASSSYQDQPGGYEQYF.

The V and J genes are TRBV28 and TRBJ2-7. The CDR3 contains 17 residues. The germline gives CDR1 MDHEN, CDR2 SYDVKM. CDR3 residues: CASSLYRVSYGPYEQYF.

CDR3 sequence reads: CASSYSIKSGGANEQYF. The chain joins TRBV6-6 to TRBJ2-7; TCRdb's D gene call, TRBD2, goes unchecked for lack of DNA. Germline V gene lookup returns CDR1 MNHNY and CDR2 SVGAGI (reference sequence). CDR3 size: 17 residues.

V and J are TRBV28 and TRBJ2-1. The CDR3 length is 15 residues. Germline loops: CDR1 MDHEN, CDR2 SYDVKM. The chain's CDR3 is CASTYSKFNYNEQFF. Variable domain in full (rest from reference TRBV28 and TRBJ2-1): DVKVTQSSRYLVKRTGEKVFLECVQDMDHENMFWYRQDPGLGLRLIYFSYDVKMKEKGDIPEGYSVSREKKERFSLILESASTNQTSMYLCASTYSKFNYNEQFFGPGTRLTVL.

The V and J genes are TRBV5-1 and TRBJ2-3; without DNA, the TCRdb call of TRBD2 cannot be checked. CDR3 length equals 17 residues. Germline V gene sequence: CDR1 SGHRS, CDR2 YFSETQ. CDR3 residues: CASSLSTSGGATDTQYF.

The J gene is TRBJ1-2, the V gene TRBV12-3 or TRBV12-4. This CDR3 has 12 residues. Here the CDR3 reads CASSPYDKGYTF.

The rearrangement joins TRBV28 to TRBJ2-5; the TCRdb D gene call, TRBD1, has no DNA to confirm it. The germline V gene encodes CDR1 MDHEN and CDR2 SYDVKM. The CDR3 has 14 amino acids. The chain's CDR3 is CASGDRGPQETQYF.